The rows below give T cell receptor beta chains drawn from one sample of a study of human T cells and chemical hapten exposure. TCRdb redid the calling of the RACE reads with MiXCR, one entry per CDR3 protein. The top ten hold 1.2% of the sample, which has a few hundred thousand distinct CDR3 sequences, roughly 7.7% seen once. Source: whole blood, taken in connection with sensitization to the hapten diphenylcyclopropenone (DPC). The receptors here all came from a man aged 18 to 29 with alopecia areata. Some clones in this sample may be carry-over from other donors' samples. Each CDR3 is given with its conserved first and last residue. D genes are given only for firm matches. Some rows have no size entry. The others give once, few or many, or a class for an expanded clone.

D: TRBD2; V: TRBV10-3; J: TRBJ2-1; size: .; CDR3: CAISESTSGGNNEQFF; DNA: TGTGCCATCAGTGAGTCAACTAGCGGGGGAAACAATGAGCAGTTCTTC
D: .; V: TRBV4-1; J: TRBJ2-1; size: .; CDR3: CASSQDLSGAEQFF; DNA: TGCGCCAGCAGCCAAGATTTATCGGGGGCTGAGCAGTTCTTC
D: .; V: TRBV2; J: TRBJ1-2; size: many; CDR3: CAGFSGHEGGYTF; DNA: TGTGCCGGATTCTCGGGACATGAGGGTGGCTACACCTTC
D: .; V: TRBV24-1; J: TRBJ1-1; size: .; CDR3: CATLRRITRWGTEAFF; DNA: TGTGCCACCCTCCGTCGGATTACCAGATGGGGGACTGAAGCTTTCTTT
D: .; V: TRBV2; J: TRBJ1-1; size: .; CDR3: CASRTPRRAEAFF; DNA: TGTGCCAGCAGGACCCCCAGGAGAGCTGAAGCTTTCTTT
D: .; V: TRBV12-3/TRBV12-4; J: TRBJ2-1; size: many; CDR3: CASSFVPGSPVRFF; DNA: TGTGCCAGCAGTTTTGTGCCGGGGAGCCCTGTTAGGTTCTTC
D: .; V: TRBV27; J: TRBJ1-6; size: .; CDR3: CASSFEGGRSGSPLHF; DNA: TGTGCCAGCAGTTTCGAAGGGGGAAGGTCGGGTTCACCCCTCCACTTT
D: TRBD1; V: TRBV9; J: TRBJ2-7; size: .; CDR3: CASSVGTGASYEQYF; DNA: TGTGCCAGCAGCGTCGGGACAGGGGCCTCCTACGAGCAGTACTTC
D: TRBD2; V: TRBV9; J: TRBJ2-3; size: few; CDR3: CASSPKGLAGPHTQYF; DNA: TGTGCCAGCAGCCCAAAGGGACTAGCGGGGCCCCATACGCAGTATTTT
D: TRBD1; V: TRBV6-5; J: TRBJ1-1; size: many; CDR3: CASHPPRDRGWAFF; DNA: TGTGCCAGTCACCCCCCGCGGGACAGGGGTTGGGCTTTCTTT
D: .; V: TRBV6-2/TRBV6-3; J: TRBJ1-1; size: few; CDR3: CASSSSGLNTEAFF; DNA: TGTGCCAGCAGTTCATCAGGATTGAACACTGAAGCTTTCTTT
D: TRBD2; V: TRBV12-3/TRBV12-4; J: TRBJ2-1; size: .; CDR3: CASSLIYRGLAGGRSYNEQFF; DNA: TGTGCCAGCAGTTTAATATACCGGGGACTAGCGGGGGGAAGATCCTACAATGAGCAGTTCTTC
D: .; V: TRBV25-1; J: TRBJ2-5; size: many; CDR3: CASSESGVGRRSETQYF; DNA: TGTGCCAGCAGTGAATCAGGCGTGGGCAGGAGATCGGAGACCCAGTACTTC
D: .; V: TRBV4-2; J: TRBJ1-5; size: many; CDR3: CASSQDKTEVSQPQHF; DNA: TGTGCCAGCAGCCAAGATAAGACAGAGGTGTCTCAGCCCCAGCATTTT
D: .; V: TRBV7-9; J: TRBJ1-3; size: many; CDR3: CASSLGQRDTIYF; DNA: TGTGCCAGCAGCTTAGGACAGAGAGACACCATATATTTT
D: .; V: TRBV6-1; J: TRBJ1-2; size: few; CDR3: CASSGDKTWYGYTF; DNA: TGTGCCAGCAGTGGCGACAAGACCTGGTATGGCTACACCTTC
D: .; V: TRBV3-2; J: TRBJ2-7; size: many; CDR3: CASSQGTGAYEQYF; DNA: TGTGCCAGCAGCCAAGGGACAGGGGCCTACGAGCAGTACTTC
D: .; V: TRBV7-9; J: TRBJ2-2; size: many; CDR3: CASSLALEGLTGELFF; DNA: TGTGCCAGCAGCTTAGCCCTCGAGGGGCTCACCGGGGAGCTGTTTTTT
D: TRBD1; V: TRBV4-3; J: TRBJ1-4; size: few; CDR3: CASSQELTGGAPVEKLFF; DNA: TGCGCCAGCAGCCAAGAATTAACAGGGGGCGCCCCGGTTGAAAAACTGTTTTTT
D: .; V: TRBV5-5; J: TRBJ2-5; size: .; CDR3: CASSLVTPARETQYF; DNA: TGTGCCAGCAGCTTGGTTACCCCCGCCCGAGAGACCCAGTACTTC
D: .; V: TRBV9; J: TRBJ2-5; size: .; CDR3: CASSVDGTPVQETQYF; DNA: TGTGCCAGCAGCGTAGATGGCACACCCGTACAAGAGACCCAGTACTTC
D: .; V: TRBV5-6; J: TRBJ1-4; size: .; CDR3: CASSLEGGPSRLFHEKLFF; DNA: TGTGCCAGCAGCTTGGAGGGTGGACCATCCCGTCTTTTCCATGAAAAACTGTTTTTT
D: .; V: TRBV6-6; J: TRBJ1-1; size: .; CDR3: CASSYNAQNTEAFF; DNA: TGTGCCAGCAGTTACAACGCACAGAACACTGAAGCTTTCTTT
D: .; V: TRBV20-1; J: TRBJ2-6; size: many; CDR3: CSASHGSGANVLTF; DNA: TGCAGTGCCAGTCACGGCTCTGGGGCCAACGTCCTGACTTTC
D: .; V: TRBV27; J: TRBJ1-4; size: .; CDR3: CASSFGYNEKLFF; DNA: TGTGCCAGCAGTTTCGGGTATAATGAAAAACTGTTTTTT
D: TRBD2; V: TRBV7-3; J: TRBJ2-3; size: many; CDR3: CASSLSRGVGTDTQYF; DNA: TGTGCCAGCAGCCTCTCGCGGGGGGTGGGCACAGATACGCAGTATTTT
D: .; V: TRBV12-5; J: TRBJ2-1; size: .; CDR3: CASAPTGTSYNEQFF; DNA: TGTGCTAGTGCCCCCACCGGGACTTCCTACAATGAGCAGTTCTTC
D: .; V: TRBV7-2; J: TRBJ1-2; size: .; CDR3: CASSLGGGYGYTF; DNA: TGTGCCAGCAGCTTAGGTGGGGGCTATGGCTACACCTTC
D: TRBD1; V: TRBV9; J: TRBJ2-7; size: many; CDR3: CASSPGTVGDKQYF; DNA: TGTGCCAGCAGCCCGGGGACAGTCGGAGATAAGCAGTACTTC
D: TRBD1; V: TRBV6-2/TRBV6-3; J: TRBJ2-7; size: .; CDR3: CVSSYRTGAYEQYF; DNA: TGTGTCAGCAGTTATCGGACAGGGGCCTACGAGCAGTACTTC
D: .; V: TRBV10-3; J: TRBJ1-5; size: .; CDR3: CAINPTGGEPQHF; DNA: TGTGCCATCAACCCGACAGGAGGGGAGCCCCAGCATTTT
D: TRBD1; V: TRBV3-1; J: TRBJ1-2; size: .; CDR3: CASSPRDRAVYGYTF; DNA: TGTGCCAGCAGCCCGCGGGACAGGGCTGTCTATGGCTACACCTTC
D: .; V: TRBV6-2/TRBV6-3; J: TRBJ2-4; size: .; CDR3: CASSPGHLAKNTQYF; DNA: TGTGCCAGCAGCCCCGGACATTTAGCCAAAAACACTCAGTACTTC
D: .; V: TRBV12-5; J: TRBJ1-3; size: few; CDR3: CASALRGAENTIYF; DNA: TGTGCTAGTGCGTTACGGGGGGCTGAAAACACCATATATTTT
D: .; V: TRBV6-6; J: TRBJ2-3; size: many; CDR3: CASSLRQDRTDTQYF; DNA: TGTGCCAGCAGTTTGCGACAGGATCGAACAGATACGCAGTATTTT
D: .; V: TRBV7-2; J: TRBJ1-6; size: many; CDR3: CASSLNSVQSSYSPLHF; DNA: TGTGCCAGCAGCTTAAATTCCGTACAGTCGTCTTATTCACCCCTCCACTTT
D: .; V: TRBV11-2; J: TRBJ2-3; size: few; CDR3: CASSLFPDGDPTDTQYF; DNA: TGTGCCAGCAGCTTGTTCCCGGATGGGGATCCCACAGATACGCAGTATTTT
D: .; V: TRBV12-3/TRBV12-4; J: TRBJ1-2; size: few; CDR3: CASSLGSRAYGYTF; DNA: TGTGCCAGCAGTTTAGGCAGCAGGGCCTATGGCTACACCTTC
D: TRBD1; V: TRBV2; J: TRBJ1-1; size: few; CDR3: CASLDDRATEAFF; DNA: TGTGCCAGCTTAGACGACAGGGCCACTGAAGCTTTCTTT
D: TRBD1; V: TRBV28; J: TRBJ2-7; size: few; CDR3: CASSSPGGSYEQYF; DNA: TGTGCCAGCAGTTCCCCAGGGGGTAGCTACGAGCAGTACTTC
D: .; V: TRBV6-1; J: TRBJ2-3; size: few; CDR3: CASSEGTASTDTQYF; DNA: TGTGCCAGCAGTGAAGGGACAGCTAGCACAGATACGCAGTATTTT
D: .; V: TRBV6-2/TRBV6-3; J: TRBJ2-5; size: few; CDR3: CASSSKRTQYF; DNA: TGTGCCAGCAGTTCTAAGAGAACCCAGTACTTC
D: .; V: TRBV3-1; J: TRBJ1-6; size: few; CDR3: CASSQDRTAVSPLHF; DNA: TGTGCCAGCAGCCAAGACAGGACAGCCGTCTCACCCCTCCACTTT
D: .; V: TRBV7-2; J: TRBJ1-5; size: few; CDR3: CASSFELAGPHSNQPQHF; DNA: TGTGCCAGCAGCTTCGAATTAGCGGGACCCCATAGCAATCAGCCCCAGCATTTT
D: .; V: TRBV7-2; J: TRBJ1-1; size: .; CDR3: CASSLAQQGRAFF; DNA: TGTGCCAGCAGCTTAGCCCAACAGGGTCGAGCTTTCTTT
D: .; V: TRBV6-5; J: TRBJ1-1; size: .; CDR3: CASSYTGGNTEAFF; DNA: TGTGCCAGCAGTTACACAGGAGGTAACACTGAAGCTTTCTTT
D: .; V: TRBV5-5; J: TRBJ1-2; size: few; CDR3: CASSLFLGQFGYGYTF; DNA: TGTGCCAGCAGCTTGTTTCTAGGACAGTTCGGCTATGGCTACACCTTC
D: .; V: TRBV2; J: TRBJ1-5; size: few; CDR3: CASQGYSQPQHF; DNA: TGTGCCAGCCAGGGGTATTCCCAGCCCCAGCATTTT
D: .; V: TRBV2; J: TRBJ2-7; size: few; CDR3: CASSEEGRKTYEQYF; DNA: TGTGCCAGCAGTGAAGAGGGAAGGAAGACCTACGAGCAGTACTTC
D: .; V: TRBV27; J: TRBJ2-7; size: many; CDR3: CASSLSYDSYEQYF; DNA: TGTGCCAGCAGTTTATCCTACGACAGTTACGAGCAGTACTTC